This T cell receptor beta chain was found in a study of T cell responses to AZD1222 COVID-19 vaccine. General observations from the study: Possibly, clonal diversity was underestimated; donors were largely white British and included more females.

Germline V gene data show CDR1 as SEHNR and CDR2 as FQNEAQ (reference sequence). V shed 5 bases and J 4 bases; nucleotides not matched to a gene: 10. This CDR3 region has 16 residues. This clone showed up just once. Its antigen remains unidentified. Clones were read by immunoSEQ multiplex PCR, and TCRdb kept only the in-frame ones, dropping some. The sample has 100,000 to 150,000 clones; around 83% are singletons. Pooled in the analysis were second doses at about 4 or about 12 weeks. The V gene is TRBV7-9, the J gene TRBJ2-2; 7 bases map to TRBD1. This receptor was identified in an adult who received the AZD1222 COVID-19 vaccine. The material was peripheral blood, obtained 28 days after the second AZD1222 dose. CDR3 region: CASSPLVTGSTGELFF. The CDR3, as DNA: TGTGCCAGCAGCCCTCTAGTGACAGGGAGCACCGGGGAGCTGTTTTTT.